The 12 T cell receptor beta chains below were found in one sample sequenced in a study of tumor-infiltrating lymphocytes in primary liver carcinoma. Germline DNA was extracted too, while blood RNA derived from unsorted whole blood. With 500 ng total RNA as template and a constant-region primer, TCR beta cDNA was made. Sequencing libraries for TCR beta derived from three nested multiplex PCR rounds that used slightly modified ARM-PCR. Each of the first two PCR rounds ran approximately 11 cycles with TRBV1-TRBV30 forward and C-beta reverse primers. TCRdb re-called the multiplex PCR reads through MiXCR, storing one row per CDR3 protein. This sample has 150,000 to 200,000 distinct CDR3 sequences, with about 55% found just once. The material sequenced was peripheral blood. The receptors stem from a man aged 40-49 years with primary liver carcinoma and hepatitis B virus infection.

This clonotype showed up many times. V gene TRBV12-3 or TRBV12-4 combines with J gene TRBJ2-1; 7 positions match TRBD2. CDR3 length: 15 amino acids. With V trimmed by 6 bases and J by 0 bases, 5 bases remained unmatched. CDR3 coding DNA: TGTGCCAGCAGCAGAACTAGCGACTCCTACAATGAGCAGTTCTTC. Protein product: CASSRTSDSYNEQFF.

Regarding this clonotype: In this CDR3 the conserved last residue, phenylalanine or tryptophan, is missing, so a read error is likely. The chain employs TRBV11-2 and TRBJ2-5; D not certain. CDR1 is SGHAT and CDR2 is FQNNGV in the germline V gene. The CDR3 is 11 residues long. V lost 6 bases and J 5 bases, leaving 7 bases between the germline ends. The CDR3 here is CASSLFETQYY. The CDR3 DNA follows: TGTGCCAGCAGTTTATTCGAGACCCAGTACTAC.

This clonotype has a count of ten or more. The genes are TRBV6-5 and TRBJ2-4; D is perhaps TRBD2 (6 bases). Germline-derived CDR1 and CDR2 are MNHEY and SVGAGI. The CDR3 sequence is 13 residues long. V was shortened by 5 bases and J by 4 bases, with 9 bases between the two germline ends. The DNA of the CDR3 is TGTGCCAGCAGTAGGAGCGGGAAAAACATTCAGTACTTC. Its protein is CASSRSGKNIQYF.

For this clonotype: Germline is not matched at one junction end, which may reflect a read error. The J gene is TRBJ2-4, the V gene TRBV11-2; D may match TRBD1 or TRBD2 (5 bases each). CDR3 size: 15 residues. Germline V gene lookup returns CDR1 SGHAT and CDR2 FQNNGV. The CDR3 region is CVSTKLMGTQNIQYF. For the CDR3, the DNA is TGTGTCAGCACTAAGTTGATGGGGACCCAAAACATTCAGTACTTC.

To note about this clonotype: A read error may be the cause here, since a much bigger clone is one base away. The chain has TRBV29-1 and TRBJ2-1; D uncertain. This CDR3 has 13 residues. The germline gives CDR1 SQVTM, CDR2 ANQGSEA. The CDR3 loop is CSLETEFYNEQFF. The CDR3 DNA reads as TGCAGCCTTGAAACGGAATTCTACAATGAGCAGTTCTTC.

The gene calls are TRBV12-3 or TRBV12-4 and TRBJ2-1; D might be TRBD1 (5 bases). The CDR3 is 12 amino acids. V was clipped by 2 bases and J by 10 bases, with 9 bases between them. The CDR3: CASSLRQGEQFF. The CDR3 bases are TGTGCCAGCAGTTTAAGGCAGGGCGAGCAGTTCTTC.

This clonotype was counted a single time. A clone one base away is much larger, so this may be a read error. The V call is TRBV29-1, the J call TRBJ2-5; the D gene is possibly TRBD1 (5 bases). The germline V and J ends were trimmed by 4 bases and 5 bases, with 14 bases remaining between them. Looked up from germline, CDR1 is SQVTM and CDR2 is ANQGSEA. The CDR3 runs 13 residues. CDR3 DNA sequence: TGCAGCGTTGCTCTCCTTCCAGGGGAGACCCAGTACTTC. It specifies CSVALLPGETQYF.

This clonotype was counted between two and nine times. CDR3 nucleotide sequence: TGTGCCAGCAGCCAAGATGCCGTCTCTGGGGCCAACGTCCTGACTTTC. Translating gives CASSQDAVSGANVLTF. The rearrangement uses TRBV4-2 and TRBJ2-6; unclear D gene. Germline lookup yields CDR1 LGHNA and CDR2 YNFKEQ. The CDR3 consists of 16 residues. Trimming cost V 0 bases and J 0 bases, with 6 bases left between them.

The rearrangement joins TRBV11-2 to TRBJ2-1; 7 nucleotides line up with TRBD2. Germline V CDR1 and CDR2: SGHAT, FQNNGV. J gave up 5 bases and V 7 bases, and 11 bases lay outside the gene matches. This CDR3 is 15 amino acids long. This chain's CDR3 is CASIISSGYDNEQFF. CDR3 nucleotide sequence: TGTGCCAGCATCATTTCTAGCGGTTATGACAATGAGCAGTTCTTC.

The rearrangement links TRBV12-3 or TRBV12-4 to TRBJ2-7; no clear D gene. The CDR3 consists of 13 residues. V lost 7 bases, J lost 1 base, and 11 bases lay in between. The CDR3 sequence is CASTPGVSYEQYF. CDR3 sequence (DNA): TGTGCCAGCACTCCAGGTGTGTCCTACGAGCAGTACTTC.

In its sample, this clonotype was seen many times. This chain links TRBV11-2 with TRBJ2-7, with 10 positions matching TRBD1. V dropped 5 bases and J dropped 2; count of bases not matched to a gene: 9. Germline CDR1 and CDR2: SGHAT and FQNNGV. CDR3 length equals 16 residues. The CDR3 DNA reads as TGTGCCAGCAGCGTCCCGGGACAGGGGCTAACCTACGAGCAGTACTTC. Protein sequence: CASSVPGQGLTYEQYF.

A word on this clonotype: No conserved phenylalanine or tryptophan is present at the end of the CDR3, so a read error is the likely explanation. J is TRBJ2-1 and V is TRBV11-2, with D tentatively TRBD1 or TRBD2 (6 bases each). The end of the DNA is better explained by TRBJ2-5, so the J call may be wrong. Germline values: CDR1 SGHAT, CDR2 FQNNGV. The CDR3 has 15 residues. This CDR3 reads CANRDLAGGLETQYL. DNA of the CDR3: TGTGCCAACAGGGACCTCGCCGGGGGTCTTGAGACCCAGTACTTA.